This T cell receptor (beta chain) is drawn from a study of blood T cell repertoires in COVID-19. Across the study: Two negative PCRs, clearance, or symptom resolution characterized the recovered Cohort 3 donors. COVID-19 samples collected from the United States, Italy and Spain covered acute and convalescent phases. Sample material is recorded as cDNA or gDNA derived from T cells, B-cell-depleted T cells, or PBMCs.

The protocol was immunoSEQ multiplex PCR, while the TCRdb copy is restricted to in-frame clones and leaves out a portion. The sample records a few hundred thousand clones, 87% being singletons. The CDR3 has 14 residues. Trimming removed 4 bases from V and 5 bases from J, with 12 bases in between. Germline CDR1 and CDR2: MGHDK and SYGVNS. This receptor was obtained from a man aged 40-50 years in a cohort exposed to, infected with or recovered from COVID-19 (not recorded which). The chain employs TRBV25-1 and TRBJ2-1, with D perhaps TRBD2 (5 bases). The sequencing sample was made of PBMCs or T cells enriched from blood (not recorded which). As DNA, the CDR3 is TGTGCCAGCAGTGTGAGGGAAACAAACAATGAGCAGTTCTTC. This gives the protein CASSVRETNNEQFF.